The next 20 T cell receptor beta chains were all read from a single sample in a study of blood T cells in healthy people across ages. Together with a sample-barcoded 5' primer, a J-beta primer mix was included in a second PCR lasting about 6 to 11 cycles. TCRdb analysed the 5' RACE reads with MiXCR anew, one entry per CDR3 protein. The table includes about 640,000 distinct CDR3 sequences, approximately 59% detected once. Sample: blood. The receptors were sampled from a man aged 55 to 70 in good health.

Turning to this clonotype: One end of the junction does not line up with germline, which may come from a read error. V and J are TRBV7-9 and TRBJ2-7; D gene uncertain. CDR3 size: 12 residues. Germline-derived CDR1 and CDR2 are SEHNR and FQNEAQ (reference sequence). CDR3 residues: CASSISSYEQYF. In nucleotides, the CDR3 is TGCGCCAGCAGCATAAGCTCCTACGAGCAGTACTTC.

The chain uses TRBV7-2 and TRBJ1-6, with D uncertain. Per the germline V gene, CDR1 is SGHTA and CDR2 is FQGNSA. Trimming shortened V by 6 bases and J by 7 bases, and 13 bases separated the two germline ends. The length of the CDR3 is 14 residues. This chain's CDR3 is CASSDDLGNSPLHF. The CDR3 DNA reads TGTGCCAGCAGTGACGACCTGGGGAATTCACCCCTCCACTTT.

The rearrangement uses TRBV2 and TRBJ1-6, with D unclear. From germline, CDR1 is SNHLY and CDR2 FYNNEI. The germline V and J ends were trimmed by 4 bases and 0 bases, with 7 bases remaining between them. The CDR3 covers 15 residues. The CDR3 loop is CASSGMSSYNSPLHF. The DNA for the CDR3 is TGTGCCAGCAGTGGTATGAGCTCCTATAATTCACCCCTCCACTTT.

V gene TRBV2 combines with J gene TRBJ1-1, with D uncertain. The V and J ends lost 6 bases and 0 bases respectively, with 8 bases between them. Germline loops: CDR1 SNHLY, CDR2 FYNNEI. The CDR3 spans 13 residues. Here the CDR3 reads CASRQQMNTEAFF. CDR3 DNA sequence: TGTGCCAGCAGACAGCAGATGAACACTGAAGCTTTCTTT.

Only a few counts were recorded for this clonotype. The chain links TRBV29-1 to TRBJ2-3, with 8 bases fitting TRBD1. V lost 0 bases, J lost 4 bases, and 9 bases stayed unmatched. Looked up from germline, CDR1 is SQVTM and CDR2 is ANQGSEA. CDR3 length: 16 amino acids. Here the CDR3 DNA reads TGCAGCGTTGAAGACAGGACAGGGAGGAGGGCAGATACGCAGTATTTT. Protein sequence: CSVEDRTGRRADTQYF.

The chain recombines TRBV20-1 with TRBJ2-5, with D possibly matching TRBD1 (5 bases). Germline loops: CDR1 DFQATT, CDR2 SNEGSKA (reference sequence). V was clipped by 3 bases and J by 4 bases, with 12 bases between them. This CDR3 region has 13 residues. The CDR3 loop reads CSASESGRETQYF. The DNA for the CDR3 is TGCAGTGCTAGTGAATCAGGGCGAGAGACCCAGTACTTC.

The chain has TRBV10-3 and TRBJ2-6; 7 bases agree with TRBD1. The V and J ends lost 3 bases and 0 bases, in that order; junction bases with no gene match: 8. The CDR3 has 18 amino acids. Germline V gene sequence: CDR1 ENHRY, CDR2 SYGVKD. CDR3 DNA sequence: TGTGCCATCAGTGACAGGGGGATCCCGAGCTCTGGGGCCAACGTCCTGACTTTC. This translates into CAISDRGIPSSGANVLTF.

This chain links TRBV2 with TRBJ1-6; the match to TRBD1 covers 9 bases. V was clipped by 8 bases and J by 9 bases; unmatched bases: 5. The CDR3 is 13 residues long. Germline V CDR1 and CDR2: SNHLY, FYNNEI. The CDR3 DNA is TGTGCCAGCTTGGGACAGGGAAGTTCACCCCTCCACTTT. Amino acid sequence: CASLGQGSSPLHF.

The V and J genes are TRBV27 and TRBJ2-1, with 10 bases fitting TRBD2. V dropped 3 bases and J dropped 10; count of bases not matched to a gene: 0. The CDR3 sequence is 12 residues long. CDR1 is MNHEY, CDR2 SMNVEV, per germline (reference sequence). For the CDR3, the DNA is TGTGCCAGCAGTTTTAGCGGGAGGGAGCAGTTCTTC. It codes for CASSFSGREQFF.

The rearrangement links TRBV5-1 to TRBJ2-5; possible D gene TRBD1, 7 bases. Germline V gene lookup returns CDR1 SGHRS and CDR2 YFSETQ. The CDR3 loop spans 13 amino acids. Trimming took off 7 bases at V and 5 bases at J, with 15 bases between the two ends. The CDR3 protein is CASGLQGRETQYF. The CDR3 DNA follows: TGCGCCAGCGGACTACAGGGGAGGGAGACCCAGTACTTC.

This clonotype was seen a few times. The V call is TRBV11-2, the J call TRBJ1-2; D is undetermined. Germline CDR1 reads SGHAT; CDR2 reads FQNNGV. V lost 7 bases to trimming and J lost 7 bases, with 19 bases between them. The CDR3 is 14 amino acids. The DNA of the CDR3 is TGTGCCAGCAACCTAGATCCCCAATGGGGTGGCTACACCTTC. The encoded protein is CASNLDPQWGGYTF.

The J gene is TRBJ2-3, the V gene TRBV7-2, with 7 bases fitting TRBD2. Germline V CDR1 and CDR2: SGHTA, FQGNSA. This CDR3 region has 15 residues. V shed 5 bases, J shed 1 base, and the junction held 6 bases outside the gene matches. The CDR3 loop reads CASSKAGVRTDTQYF. The CDR3 nucleotides are TGTGCCAGCAGCAAGGCGGGGGTCCGCACAGATACGCAGTATTTT.

The chain employs TRBV3-1 and TRBJ2-1, with 9 nucleotides matching TRBD2. Germline assignment: CDR1 LGHDT and CDR2 YNNKEL (reference sequence). V shed 0 bases and J 7 bases; nucleotides not matched to a gene: 7. The CDR3 length is 16 residues. The CDR3 is CASSQDVGLAFNEQFF. CDR3 nucleotide sequence: TGTGCCAGCAGCCAAGATGTTGGACTAGCGTTTAATGAGCAGTTCTTC.

The V gene is TRBV20-1, the J gene TRBJ2-1; TRBD1 aligns across 10 bases. Trimming at V came to 0 bases and at J to 2 bases, leaving 4 bases not matched to a gene. Germline values: CDR1 DFQATT, CDR2 SNEGSKA (reference sequence). The CDR3 covers 16 residues. The CDR3 here is CSARDLGQGAYNEQFF. The CDR3 DNA reads as TGCAGTGCTAGAGACCTCGGACAGGGGGCCTACAATGAGCAGTTCTTC.

The V call is TRBV12-3 or TRBV12-4, the J call TRBJ1-4; TRBD1 aligns across 7 bases. Trimming cost V 3 bases and J 8 bases; bases outside gene matches: 15. This CDR3 contains 17 residues. CDR3 bases: TGTGCCAGCAGTTTTGTTATAGGAGAAGGGGGCCGGGAAAAACTGTTTTTT. This encodes CASSFVIGEGGREKLFF.

The rearrangement joins TRBV5-1 to TRBJ1-1; 11 bases agree with TRBD1. J gave up 4 bases and V 7 bases, and 6 bases lay outside the gene matches. CDR1 and CDR2 (germline): SGHRS, YFSETQ. The CDR3 consists of 14 residues. DNA for the CDR3: TGCGCCAGCGTAGGGACAGGGGGTGGCACTGAAGCTTTCTTT. It specifies CASVGTGGGTEAFF.

The chain carries TRBV7-2 and TRBJ1-3; 9 bases fit TRBD1. The CDR3 is 16 residues long. The trim removed 2 bases at V and 4 bases at J, leaving 6 bases unmatched. Germline V CDR1 and CDR2: SGHTA, FQGNSA. In DNA, the CDR3 is TGTGCCAGCAGCTTAACAGGGGGCGCGAGCGGAAACACCATATATTTT. This encodes CASSLTGGASGNTIYF.

V usage is TRBV18 and J usage is TRBJ1-1, with D tentatively TRBD1 (6 bases). The CDR3 totals 13 residues. CDR1 is KGHSH, CDR2 LQKENI, per germline. The ends were cut back, 3 bases at V and 6 bases at J, with 11 bases in the middle. The CDR3 DNA follows: TGTGCCAGCTCACCGGGACATAGCCCTGAAGCTTTCTTT. This translates into CASSPGHSPEAFF.

The V and J genes are TRBV2 and TRBJ2-4; D call uncertain. Trimming removed 6 bases at V and 0 bases at J, with 6 bases between. This CDR3 spans 13 amino acids. Per germline, CDR1 SNHLY and CDR2 FYNNEI. Here the CDR3 reads CASRGLAKNIQYF. CDR3 nucleotides: TGTGCCAGCAGGGGTCTAGCCAAAAACATTCAGTACTTC.

The chain couples TRBV18 to TRBJ2-5, with TRBD1 identical over 7 bases. J gave up 11 bases and V 8 bases, and 14 bases lay outside the gene matches. This CDR3 has 13 residues. Germline-derived CDR1 and CDR2 are KGHSH and LQKENI. In nucleotides, the CDR3 is TGTGCCAGCGCAAGACAGGGAGTAGTTGAGCAGTACTTC. Protein sequence: CASARQGVVEQYF.